This TCR beta chain emerged from a study of glioma-infiltrating T cells. Study-wide findings and caveats: Gliomas, especially low-grade, showed above-expected tissue-blood divergence; non-neoplastic patients showed below. Tissue and blood shared very few CDR3 sequences.

This clonotype was seen more than once but under ten times. As yet, its antigen is unknown. This sequence may be a read error, since a much larger clone differs from it by one base. Using RNA template, CDR3s of TCR alpha and beta were amplified with iRepertoire arm-PCR. Input was about 85-450 ng of tissue mRNA or PBMC total RNA. TCRdb re-called the multiplex PCR reads with MiXCR, one entry per CDR3 protein. Of 170,000 or so distinct CDR3 sequences in the sample, under 55% were seen once. The CDR3 is 13 residues long. V was clipped by 5 bases and J by 3 bases, with 10 bases between them. Germline CDR1 reads SEHNR; CDR2 reads FQNEAQ (reference sequence).

The chain has TRBV7-9 and TRBJ1-1; D gene ambiguous. Specimen: glioma tissue, nonneoplastic brain tissue, or PBMCs (not recorded which). This clonotype was obtained from a human donor with low-grade glioma or glioblastoma, undergoing nonglioma brain surgery, or in good health (not recorded which). DNA of the CDR3: TGTGCCAGCAGCCTGGATCAGGACACTGAAGCTTTCTTT. It translates to CASSLDQDTEAFF.